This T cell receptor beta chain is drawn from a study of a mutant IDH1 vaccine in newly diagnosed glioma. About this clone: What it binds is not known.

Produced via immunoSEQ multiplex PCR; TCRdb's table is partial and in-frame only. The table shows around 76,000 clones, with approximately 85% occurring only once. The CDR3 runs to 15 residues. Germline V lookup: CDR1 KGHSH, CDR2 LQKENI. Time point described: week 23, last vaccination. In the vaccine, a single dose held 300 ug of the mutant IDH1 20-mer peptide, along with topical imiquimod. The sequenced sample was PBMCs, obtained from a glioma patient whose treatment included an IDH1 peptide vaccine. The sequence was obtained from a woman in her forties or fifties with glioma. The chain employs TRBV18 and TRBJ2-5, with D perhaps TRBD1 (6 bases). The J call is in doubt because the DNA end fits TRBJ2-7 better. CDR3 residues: CASSSRQVPYGEQYF. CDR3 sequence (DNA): TGTGCCAGCTCATCCCGACAGGTCCCTTACGGCGAGCAGTACTTC.